These 20 T cell receptor beta chains were sequenced from one sample in a study of T cells in Graves' hyperthyroidism and ophthalmopathy. TCR beta CDR3 regions were amplified from RNA. The study used the HTBI primer set for a first-round RT-PCR of the TCR CDR3. TCRdb independently ran MiXCR on the multiplex PCR reads; one entry per CDR3 protein. The sample carries about 380,000 distinct CDR3 sequences, about 14% recorded once. The sequencing sample was made of blood. These receptors came from a woman in her sixties or seventies with Graves' hyperthyroidism.

This clonotype appeared many times. J is TRBJ2-3 and V is TRBV7-8; 7 bases are a match to TRBD1. V was pared by 0 bases and J by 5 bases, with 11 bases of the junction left unmatched. CDR1 SGHVS and CDR2 FQNEAQ come from the germline V gene. The CDR3 extends over 17 amino acids. CDR3 region: CASSLARQGVRVDTQYF. The CDR3 DNA reads TGTGCCAGCAGCTTAGCTCGCCAGGGGGTACGGGTAGATACGCAGTATTTT.

This clonotype was recorded many times. The V call is TRBV20-1, the J call TRBJ2-3, with no clear D. This CDR3 has 15 residues. The germline V gene encodes CDR1 DFQATT and CDR2 SNEGSKA (reference sequence). V lost 1 base and J lost 0, with 11 bases in between. CDR3 nucleotides: TGCAGTGCTAGAGTGATAGGACGGAGCACAGATACGCAGTATTTT. As protein: CSARVIGRSTDTQYF.

This clonotype came up a few times. The chain recombines TRBV6-2 or TRBV6-3 with TRBJ2-7; D unresolved. The V and J ends lost 1 base and 1 base respectively, with 8 bases between them. In germline, CDR1 is MNHEY, CDR2 SVGEGT. CDR3 length: 14 residues. The CDR3 reads CASSYYLGSYEQYF. The CDR3 DNA is TGTGCCAGCAGTTACTACTTGGGGTCCTACGAGCAGTACTTC.

In this sample, this clonotype turned up many times. The CDR3 protein is CSARKVGLAVYEQFF. The DNA for the CDR3 is TGCAGTGCGAGGAAAGTGGGACTAGCGGTTTATGAGCAGTTCTTC. The chain joins TRBV20-1 to TRBJ2-1; the match to TRBD2 covers 11 bases. The ends lost 6 bases at V and 8 bases at J; junction bases unmatched: 12. Per the germline V gene, CDR1 is DFQATT and CDR2 is SNEGSKA (reference sequence). This CDR3 is built from 15 residues.

This clonotype came up a few times. The chain has TRBV6-1 and TRBJ1-2; D perhaps matches TRBD1 (6 bases). V was pared by 6 bases and J by 4 bases, with 12 bases between. The CDR3 is made up of 13 amino acids. Germline-derived CDR1 and CDR2 are MNHNS and SASEGT. CDR3 in amino acids: CASRTAGAYGYTF. The CDR3 nucleotides are TGTGCCAGCAGGACAGCGGGGGCCTATGGCTACACCTTC.

Ten or more counts support this clonotype. V and J are TRBV30 and TRBJ2-5; the match to TRBD2 covers 9 bases. CDR1 is GTSNPN and CDR2 is SVGIG in the germline V gene (reference sequence). The CDR3 extends over 16 amino acids. The junction had 13 bases not matched to a gene; V was cut back by 3 bases and J by 5 bases. This CDR3 reads CAWREIAGAAQETQYF. DNA of the CDR3: TGTGCCTGGAGGGAGATAGCGGGAGCGGCCCAGGAGACCCAGTACTTC.

The chain carries TRBV9 and TRBJ1-4; 9 bases agree with TRBD1. The length of the CDR3 is 14 residues. Losses at the gene ends were 3 bases for V and 8 bases for J; bases not matched to a gene: 5. CDR1 SGDLS and CDR2 YYNGEE come from the germline V gene. CDR3 sequence: CASSARQGGEKLFF. The CDR3 region has the DNA TGTGCCAGCAGCGCACGACAGGGGGGGGAAAAACTGTTTTTT.

This clonotype came up a few times. J is TRBJ1-2 and V is TRBV19; no clear D gene. V was clipped by 1 base and J by 3 bases, with 9 bases between them. Germline V gene lookup returns CDR1 LNHDA and CDR2 SQIVND (reference sequence). This CDR3 comprises 14 residues. Here the CDR3 reads CASSIGAGDYGYTF. CDR3 coding DNA: TGTGCCAGTAGTATAGGGGCCGGAGACTATGGCTACACCTTC. The full variable domain, rest sourced from reference TRBV19 and TRBJ1-2, is DGGITQSPKYLFRKEGQNVTLSCEQNLNHDAMYWYRQDPGQGLRLIYYSQIVNDFQKGDIAEGYSVSREKKESFPLTVTSAQKNPTAFYLCASSIGAGDYGYTFGSGTRLTVV.

This clonotype came up many times. The chain is built from TRBV28 and TRBJ1-5; tentatively, D is TRBD1 (5 bases). CDR1 MDHEN and CDR2 SYDVKM come from the germline V gene. This CDR3 has 14 residues. V was trimmed by 2 bases and J by 7 bases, leaving 12 bases between them. Here the CDR3 reads CASSLRGSGQPQHF. The DNA for the CDR3 is TGTGCCAGCAGTTTACGGGGGTCGGGGCAGCCCCAGCATTTT.

This clonotype came up many times. The CDR3 DNA is TGCAGCGGCATGTCTCGGACAGGGGGCAGGACAGATACGCAGTATTTT. Its protein product is CSGMSRTGGRTDTQYF. This rearrangement joins TRBV29-1 to TRBJ2-3; 11 bases map to TRBD1. J lost 3 bases, V lost 7 bases, and 12 bases had no gene match. The CDR3 is 16 amino acids. Germline CDR1 and CDR2: SQVTM and ANQGSEA.

This clonotype appeared many times. The genes are TRBV18 and TRBJ1-1; D not resolved. CDR3 length: 15 amino acids. Looked up from germline, CDR1 is KGHSH and CDR2 is LQKENI. V was trimmed by 1 base and J by 3 bases, leaving 12 bases between them. The CDR3 region has the DNA TGTGCCAGCTCACCACGGGCCACGTTGGACACTGAAGCTTTCTTT. Translating gives CASSPRATLDTEAFF.

This clonotype has a handful of counts. The chain employs TRBV10-3 and TRBJ2-2, with TRBD2 matching over 8 bases. J lost 7 bases, V lost 10 bases, and 11 bases had no gene match. From germline, CDR1 is ENHRY and CDR2 SYGVKD. CDR3 size: 14 residues. The CDR3, as DNA: TGTGCCACCGGGGGACTAGTTCCGGACGGGGAGCTGTTTTTT. Protein product: CATGGLVPDGELFF.

This clonotype occurred many times. The J gene is TRBJ2-5, the V gene TRBV30; D not certain. Germline V CDR1 and CDR2: GTSNPN, SVGIG (reference sequence). The CDR3 sequence is 14 residues long. Trimming shortened V by 0 bases and J by 5 bases, and 13 bases separated the two germline ends. CDR3 nucleotides: TGTGCCTGGAGTGTACCTCCCCTCGGGGAGACCCAGTACTTC. This sequence encodes CAWSVPPLGETQYF.

This clonotype occurred many times. This chain links TRBV30 with TRBJ2-1; D may be TRBD1 or TRBD2 (6 bases each). The CDR3 spans 13 residues. Between the trimmed V and J ends, which lost 2 bases and 8 bases, there was a span of 13 bases. Germline loops: CDR1 GTSNPN, CDR2 SVGIG (reference sequence). For the CDR3, the DNA is TGTGCCTGGAGTAGGGGGGCATGGGATGAGCAGTTCTTC. This encodes CAWSRGAWDEQFF. Full variable domain (remainder filled in from reference TRBV30 and TRBJ2-1): SQTIHQWPATLVQPVGSPLSLECTVEGTSNPNLYWYRQAAGRGLQLLFYSVGIGQISSEVPQNLSASRPQDRQFILSSKKLLLSDSGFYLCAWSRGAWDEQFFGPGTRLTVL.

This clonotype was seen at least ten times. The chain links TRBV12-3 or TRBV12-4 to TRBJ2-1; 9 nucleotides agree with TRBD2. CDR3 size: 15 residues. With 6 bases clipped from V and 7 bases from J, the junction kept 10 bases outside the gene matches. DNA of the CDR3: TGTGCCAGCAGCCTAGCGGGGTCAGGGGGGAATGAGCAGTTCTTC. This translates into CASSLAGSGGNEQFF.

This clonotype was seen at least ten times. J is TRBJ2-1 and V is TRBV11-2; 13 nucleotides match TRBD2. CDR1 is SGHAT and CDR2 is FQNNGV in the germline V gene. The CDR3 is 15 amino acids. V lost 4 bases to trimming and J lost 4 bases; unmatched junction nucleotides: 1. The CDR3 bases are TGTGCCAGCAGCTCGACTAGCGGGAGGTACAATGAGCAGTTCTTC. It yields the protein CASSSTSGRYNEQFF.

This clonotype was counted between two and nine times. The rearrangement links TRBV19 to TRBJ2-1, with 7 bases identical to TRBD2. The CDR3 contains 16 residues. The trim removed 0 bases at V and 4 bases at J, leaving 6 bases unmatched. Germline V gives CDR1 LNHDA, CDR2 SQIVND (reference sequence). The CDR3 nucleotides are TGTGCCAGTAGTATAGATGCGGGAGCGCTGTACAATGAGCAGTTCTTC. Encoded protein: CASSIDAGALYNEQFF.

This clonotype was recorded at least ten times. The rearrangement uses TRBV3-1 and TRBJ2-1; 12 bases fit TRBD2. V lost 0 bases and J lost 7; bases outside the gene matches: 7. Germline CDR1 is LGHDT and CDR2 is YNNKEL (reference sequence). The CDR3 is 17 residues long. CDR3 loop: CASSQDLATSGSNEQFF. The CDR3 bases are TGTGCCAGCAGCCAAGATCTTGCGACTAGCGGGAGTAATGAGCAGTTCTTC.

For this clonotype: A much larger clone lies one base from this, so it may be a read error. Without the conserved terminal phenylalanine or tryptophan, this CDR3 likely stems from a read error. The chain uses TRBV30 and TRBJ2-5, with 8 nucleotides matching TRBD1. J gave up 4 bases and V 2 bases, and 6 bases lay outside the gene matches. The CDR3 totals 14 residues. CDR1 GTSNPN and CDR2 SVGIG come from the germline V gene (reference sequence). The CDR3 sequence: CAWSTQGARETQYS. CDR3 coding DNA: TGTGCCTGGAGTACGCAGGGGGCCCGAGAGACCCAGTACTCC.

This clonotype was seen repeatedly, ten times or more. The rearrangement joins TRBV28 to TRBJ2-4; tentatively, D is TRBD1 or TRBD2 (8 bases each). Trimming cost V 10 bases and J 6 bases, with 19 bases left between them. CDR1 and CDR2 from the germline V gene are MDHEN and SYDVKM. The length of the CDR3 is 14 residues. CDR3 in amino acids: CATQGAAGGNIQYF. CDR3 DNA: TGTGCCACCCAGGGGGCGGCGGGGGGAAACATTCAGTACTTC.